The rows below give T cell receptor beta chains drawn from one sample of a study of early T cells in non-severe SARS-CoV-2 infection. TCRdb passed the 5' RACE reads through MiXCR, listing each CDR3 protein once. There are roughly 50,000 distinct CDR3 sequences in the sample; 5.6% occur only once, and approximately 4.1% lies in the top ten. Specimen: whole blood. The receptors shown here come from an adult who was a healthcare worker with PCR-confirmed SARS-CoV-2 infection or an uninfected control (not recorded which). Each CDR3 is given with its conserved first and last residue. D genes are given only for firm matches. Expanded clones are given a class, and other clones once, few, many or no size at all.

v_call	d_call	clone_size	j_call	cdr3_aa	cdr3_nt
TRBV27	-	many	TRBJ1-2	CASSLRDGSYGYTF	TGTGCCAGCAGTTTAAGAGACGGAAGTTATGGCTACACCTTC
TRBV29-1	TRBD2	few	TRBJ2-5	CSISSTSGGLQETQYF	TGCAGCATCTCTTCTACTAGCGGGGGCCTCCAAGAGACCCAGTACTTC
TRBV20-1	-	many	TRBJ1-3	CSARSSGSGNTIYF	TGCAGTGCTAGATCCTCAGGGTCCGGAAACACCATATATTTT
TRBV7-2	TRBD2	many	TRBJ2-3	CASSRSGGTQYF	TGTGCCAGCAGTAGAAGCGGGGGTACGCAGTATTTT
TRBV9	TRBD2	many	TRBJ2-5	CASSRQAGVETQYF	TGTGCCAGCAGCCGGCAAGCGGGGGTTGAGACCCAGTACTTC
TRBV6-4	-	-	TRBJ2-1	CASSRAAEPYNEQFF	TGTGCCAGCAGTCGTGCGGCGGAGCCCTACAATGAGCAGTTCTTC
TRBV10-3	-	many	TRBJ2-5	CAISETQETQYF	TGTGCCATCAGTGAGACCCAAGAGACCCAGTACTTC
TRBV2	TRBD2	many	TRBJ2-1	CASMEGVGGRKDEQFF	TGTGCCAGCATGGAGGGTGTTGGCGGGAGAAAGGATGAGCAGTTCTTC
TRBV30	-	few	TRBJ2-3	CAWTLAFRPDTQYF	TGTGCCTGGACCCTAGCATTCCGTCCAGATACGCAGTATTTT
TRBV20-1	-	few	TRBJ2-2	CSADNRETGELFF	TGCAGTGCGGACAACAGGGAAACCGGGGAGCTGTTTTTT
TRBV18	TRBD1	many	TRBJ1-2	CASSPGQDNYGYTF	TGTGCCAGCTCACCTGGACAGGATAACTATGGCTACACCTTC
TRBV27	-	many	TRBJ1-6	CASSVTHYSPLHF	TGTGCCAGCAGTGTAACTCATTATTCACCCCTCCACTTT
TRBV5-4	-	many	TRBJ2-1	CASSLGGPSSYNEQFF	TGTGCCAGCAGCTTGGGAGGTCCTAGCTCCTACAATGAGCAGTTCTTC